This TCR beta chain came from a study of beta chain features in type 1 diabetes. A word on this clone: Distinct nucleotide sequences in the sample also encode this CDR3.

Germline lookup yields CDR1 SNHLY and CDR2 FYNNEI. The CDR3 is 13 residues long. With 2 bases removed from V and 3 bases from J, the gap between germline ends came to 5 bases. The isolated RNA, all of it, was reverse transcribed, so expressed TCRB transcripts were what got sequenced. Data came from immunoSEQ multiplex PCR; TCRdb stores just in-frame clones and leaves some out. The table records about 930,000 clones, roughly a sixth of them present only once. This TCR was recovered from a woman aged 18-35 years in good health. The sequenced sample consisted of naive CD4+ T cells from blood. The chain is built from TRBV2 and TRBJ2-1; D ambiguous. CDR3: CASSESGYNEQFF. The CDR3 DNA reads TGTGCCAGCAGTGAATCCGGCTACAATGAGCAGTTCTTC.